The 3 T cell receptor beta chains given below trace back to one sample, sequenced in a study of CD8 T cells in ankylosing spondylitis. General study findings and limits: Apparently characteristic of ankylosing spondylitis blood was a TCR beta motif (under ten highly homologous variants).

Each CDR3 protein is one row after TCRdb ran MiXCR on the 5' RACE reads. This table has under 950,000 distinct CDR3 sequences, roughly 19% appearing once. The antigens these receptors bind are not known. Sequencing was done on a sample of blood, either unsorted or a sorted T cell fraction (not recorded which). Every receptor here comes from a male donor with ankylosing spondylitis.

The chain employs TRBV7-9 and TRBJ2-1, with 7 bases lining up with TRBD2. Germline CDR1 is SEHNR and CDR2 is FQNEAQ (reference sequence). The junction had 8 bases not matched to a gene; V was cut back by 11 bases and J by 7 bases. The CDR3 is 12 amino acids. CDR3 in DNA: TGTGCCTCTGCTGGGGGGGATAATGAGCAGTTCTTC. The encoded protein is CASAGGDNEQFF.

This clonotype showed up just a few times. This chain joins TRBV5-1 and TRBJ2-7; D gene unclear. Trimming removed 4 bases from V and 3 bases from J, with 11 bases in between. The CDR3 has 13 residues. Looked up from germline, CDR1 is SGHRS and CDR2 is YFSETQ. Here the CDR3 reads CASSPAQIYEQYF. The CDR3 DNA sequence: TGCGCCAGCAGCCCCGCACAGATCTACGAGCAGTACTTC.

The chain employs TRBV6-6 and TRBJ2-2; no reliable D call. V lost 6 bases and J 6 bases, leaving 8 bases between the germline ends. This CDR3 region has 12 residues. The V gene's germline CDR1 is MNHNY and CDR2 SVGAGI (reference sequence). This CDR3 reads CASSRLAGELFF. CDR3 nucleotides: TGTGCCAGCAGCCGCCTGGCCGGGGAGCTGTTTTTT.